This is a list of T cell receptor beta chains from one sample in a study of blood T cell repertoires in COVID-19. Sequencing used immunoSEQ multiplex PCR; TCRdb keeps in-frame clones, though not all of them. This sample carries over 200,000 clones, approximately 87% of them seen once, and the ten largest clones take over 2%. Source material: peripheral blood. Receptors originate from a woman in her forties or fifties with acute or convalescent COVID-19. The CDR3 runs from the conserved cysteine through the conserved F or W. The D gene is left open where the match is weak. For some rows the clone size is stated as once, few or many, or as a class when expanded; others skip it.

CDR3 protein: CSASVGALYNEQFF
CDR3 DNA: TGCAGTGCTAGTGTTGGAGCGTTGTACAATGAGCAGTTCTTC
D gene: .
J gene: TRBJ2-1
CDR3 length: 14
V gene: TRBV20-1
clone size: .

CDR3 protein: CASSTGAAGANVLTF
CDR3 DNA: TGTGCCAGTAGTACAGGGGCGGCTGGGGCCAACGTCCTGACTTTC
D gene: .
J gene: TRBJ2-6
CDR3 length: 15
V gene: TRBV19
clone size: .

CDR3 protein: CASSIPGTGSKNIQYF
CDR3 DNA: TGTGCCAGTAGTATCCCTGGGACAGGGTCCAAAAACATTCAGTACTTC
D gene: TRBD1
J gene: TRBJ2-4
CDR3 length: 16
V gene: TRBV19
clone size: few

CDR3 protein: CASSVAIGARGYTF
CDR3 DNA: TGTGCCAGCAGCGTAGCTATTGGGGCCCGGGGCTACACCTTC
D gene: .
J gene: TRBJ1-2
CDR3 length: 14
V gene: TRBV9
clone size: .

CDR3 protein: CAINPGSGRASEETQYF
CDR3 DNA: TGTGCCATCAACCCGGGGAGCGGGAGGGCCTCGGAAGAGACCCAGTACTTC
D gene: TRBD2
J gene: TRBJ2-5
CDR3 length: 17
V gene: TRBV10-3
clone size: once

CDR3 protein: CATSDPQGGGTEQYF
CDR3 DNA: TGTGCCACCAGTGATCCTCAGGGAGGGGGAACCGAGCAGTACTTC
D gene: .
J gene: TRBJ2-7
CDR3 length: 15
V gene: TRBV24-1
clone size: .

CDR3 protein: CATTRQGALDSPLHF
CDR3 DNA: TGTGCCACCACCAGACAGGGAGCGCTGGATTCACCCCTCCACTTT
D gene: TRBD1
J gene: TRBJ1-6
CDR3 length: 15
V gene: TRBV6-1
clone size: .

CDR3 protein: CASSLQVAMNTEAFF
CDR3 DNA: TGTGCCAGCAGCCTACAGGTAGCAATGAACACTGAAGCTTTCTTT
D gene: .
J gene: TRBJ1-1
CDR3 length: 15
V gene: TRBV11-2
clone size: .

CDR3 protein: CASSPNREWSPGELFF
CDR3 DNA: TGTGCCAGCAGCCCGAACAGGGAATGGTCTCCCGGGGAGCTGTTTTTT
D gene: .
J gene: TRBJ2-2
CDR3 length: 16
V gene: TRBV7-2
clone size: once

CDR3 protein: CASSFTPNKDSPLHF
CDR3 DNA: TGTGCCAGCAGCTTCACCCCTAATAAAGATTCACCCCTCCACTTT
D gene: .
J gene: TRBJ1-6
CDR3 length: 15
V gene: TRBV7-3
clone size: once

CDR3 protein: CASSSLQGTNGYTF
CDR3 DNA: TGTGCCAGCAGCTCTCTACAGGGAACGAACGGCTACACCTTC
D gene: .
J gene: TRBJ1-2
CDR3 length: 14
V gene: TRBV7-3
clone size: .

CDR3 protein: CATSGGGRVRTNTDTQYF
CDR3 DNA: TGTGCCACCAGTGGGGGGGGTCGGGTTAGAACTAACACAGATACGCAGTATTTT
D gene: TRBD2
J gene: TRBJ2-3
CDR3 length: 18
V gene: TRBV24-1
clone size: .

CDR3 protein: CATSPQLGAYEQYF
CDR3 DNA: TGTGCCACCAGCCCCCAACTCGGGGCCTACGAGCAGTACTTC
D gene: .
J gene: TRBJ2-7
CDR3 length: 14
V gene: TRBV15
clone size: .

CDR3 protein: CASSLNGGYYEQYF
CDR3 DNA: TGTGCCAGCAGCTTAAACGGCGGCTACTACGAGCAGTACTTC
D gene: .
J gene: TRBJ2-7
CDR3 length: 14
V gene: TRBV7-6
clone size: .

CDR3 protein: CASSLLGYSNQPQHF
CDR3 DNA: TGCGCCAGCAGCTTACTTGGTTATAGCAATCAGCCCCAGCATTTT
D gene: .
J gene: TRBJ1-5
CDR3 length: 15
V gene: TRBV5-1
clone size: .

CDR3 protein: CASRGLRSYNEQFF
CDR3 DNA: TGTGCCAGCAGGGGACTACGATCCTACAATGAGCAGTTCTTC
D gene: .
J gene: TRBJ2-1
CDR3 length: 14
V gene: TRBV19
clone size: .

CDR3 protein: CASSQDLGAAGYTF
CDR3 DNA: TGTGCCAGCAGCCAAGATCTGGGGGCGGCCGGCTACACCTTC
D gene: .
J gene: TRBJ1-2
CDR3 length: 14
V gene: TRBV4-2
clone size: .

CDR3 protein: CASSPGTGSREQYF
CDR3 DNA: TGTGCCAGCAGCCCCGGGACAGGGTCTCGGGAGCAGTACTTC
D gene: TRBD1
J gene: TRBJ2-7
CDR3 length: 14
V gene: TRBV7-6
clone size: .

CDR3 protein: CASSRTGLSNYGYTF
CDR3 DNA: TGTGCCAGCAGTCGGACAGGGCTTTCTAACTATGGCTACACCTTC
D gene: TRBD1
J gene: TRBJ1-2
CDR3 length: 15
V gene: TRBV28
clone size: .

CDR3 protein: CASSPGQPSGNTIYF
CDR3 DNA: TGCGCCAGCAGCCCCGGACAACCCTCTGGAAACACCATATATTTT
D gene: .
J gene: TRBJ1-3
CDR3 length: 15
V gene: TRBV5-1
clone size: .

CDR3 protein: CATSDFRQGNGYTF
CDR3 DNA: TGTGCCACCAGTGATTTCAGGCAGGGTAACGGCTACACCTTC
D gene: .
J gene: TRBJ1-2
CDR3 length: 14
V gene: TRBV24-1
clone size: .

CDR3 protein: CASSPLGPGEQETQYF
CDR3 DNA: TGTGCCAGCAGCCCCCTGGGGCCAGGAGAACAAGAGACCCAGTACTTC
D gene: .
J gene: TRBJ2-5
CDR3 length: 16
V gene: TRBV7-8
clone size: .

CDR3 protein: CASSGSGRDYNEQFF
CDR3 DNA: TGTGCCAGCAGCGGTAGCGGGAGAGACTACAATGAGCAGTTCTTC
D gene: TRBD2
J gene: TRBJ2-1
CDR3 length: 15
V gene: TRBV9
clone size: .

CDR3 protein: CASTPRGAETDTQYF
CDR3 DNA: TGTGCCAGCACTCCTCGCGGGGCCGAAACAGATACGCAGTATTTT
D gene: .
J gene: TRBJ2-3
CDR3 length: 15
V gene: TRBV28
clone size: .